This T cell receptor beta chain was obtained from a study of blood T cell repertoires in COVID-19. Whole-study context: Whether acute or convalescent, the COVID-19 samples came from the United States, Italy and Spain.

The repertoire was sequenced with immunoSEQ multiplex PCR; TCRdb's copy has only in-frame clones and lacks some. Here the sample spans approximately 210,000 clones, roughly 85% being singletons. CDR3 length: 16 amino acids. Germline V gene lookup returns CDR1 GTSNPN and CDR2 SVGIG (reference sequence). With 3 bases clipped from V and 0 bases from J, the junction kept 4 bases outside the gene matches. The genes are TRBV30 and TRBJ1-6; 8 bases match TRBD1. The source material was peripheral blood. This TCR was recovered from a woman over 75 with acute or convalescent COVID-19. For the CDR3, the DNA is TGTGCCTGGAGGGGACAGGAAAGCTCCTATAATTCACCCCTCCACTTT. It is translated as CAWRGQESSYNSPLHF.